This section outlines one TCR beta chain sequence together with its context. Its antigen remains unidentified. The ends were cut back, 7 bases at V and 2 bases at J, with 8 bases in the middle. Germline V CDR1 and CDR2: SQVTM, ANQGSEA. This CDR3 contains 12 residues. Healthy adults negative for HIV, lacking recent acute infections or vaccinations, served as donors. Assay used: immunoSEQ multiplex PCR; TCRdb lists only in-frame clones, some missing. The sample lists over a million clones, around 78% occurring once. The sample originates from a study of shared clonotypes between healthy human individuals. Study observations and caveats: Estimated richness values were generally larger in naive subsets than in memory subsets. Sampling covered blood only; tissue repertoires likely differ. Sorted-subset sequencing, rarefaction showed, was incomplete despite large depth.

The rearrangement links TRBV29-1 to TRBJ2-2; D is ambiguous. Sequencing was carried out using memory CD4+ T cells from PBMCs. Subset specified: CD45RA-negative fraction. This clonotype was sampled from a man between 18 and 35 years old in good health. Some clones in this sample may be carry-over from other donors' samples. As DNA, the CDR3 is TGCAGCGGCCGATCAAACACCGGGGAGCTGTTTTTT. Its protein is CSGRSNTGELFF.